This paragraph reports one T cell receptor (beta chain). Researchers ran the PCR with 60 Vbeta and 13 Jbeta primers. Sequencing used immunoSEQ multiplex PCR; TCRdb keeps in-frame clones, though not all of them. The specimen's table records some 110,000 clones. This sample is part of a study of cytomegalovirus exposure and HLA in healthy donors. Germline V lookup: CDR1 SNHLY, CDR2 FYNNEI. Trimming at V came to 8 bases and at J to 9 bases, leaving 10 bases not matched to a gene. The CDR3 has 13 residues. Sequencing was done on a sample of PBMCs. This TCR came from a man aged 35-49 years in good health and CMV-seropositive. The chain has TRBV2 and TRBJ2-1; TRBD2 agrees at 7 bases. This CDR3 is CASEGRERIEQFF. The CDR3 DNA reads as TGTGCCAGCGAAGGGCGGGAGAGGATTGAGCAGTTCTTC.